Shown below are 32 T cell receptor beta chains from a single sample sequenced in a study of T cell repertoires in cytomegalovirus infection. TCRdb redid the calling of the reads with MiXCR, one entry per CDR3 protein. The sample includes roughly 110,000 distinct CDR3 sequences, roughly 31% seen only once; the top ten take 41%. No antigen has been identified for these receptors. Sample: CD8+ T cells from cultured PBMCs, taken from culture after CMV antigen stimulation. The origin of the receptors is a human donor in good health (CMV status not recorded). Some clones in this sample may be carry-over from other donors' samples.

The CDR3 region is CASSQNARAYSYNEQFF. Here the CDR3 DNA reads TGTGCCAGCAGCCAAAACGCAAGGGCCTACTCCTACAATGAGCAGTTCTTC. The V gene is TRBV7-2, the J gene TRBJ2-1; D gene ambiguous. V lost 5 bases and J 0 bases, leaving 17 bases between the germline ends. The CDR3 is 17 amino acids. The germline V gene has CDR1 SGHTA and CDR2 FQGNSA.

This sequence joins TRBV20-1 and TRBJ1-1; maybe TRBD1 (6 bases). There are 16 residues in the CDR3. Per germline, CDR1 DFQATT and CDR2 SNEGSKA (reference sequence). Trimming took off 2 bases at V and 1 base at J, with 17 bases between the two ends. The CDR3 spells CSARRTVEEENTEAFF. The CDR3 nucleotides read TGCAGTGCTAGACGGACAGTCGAAGAGGAGAACACTGAAGCTTTCTTT.

In its sample, this clonotype was seen many times. This sequence joins TRBV28 and TRBJ2-7, with D tentatively TRBD2 (6 bases). V was pared by 3 bases and J by 6 bases, with 18 bases between. The CDR3 is 15 residues long. CDR1 and CDR2 (germline): MDHEN, SYDVKM. CDR3 DNA sequence: TGTGCCAGCAGTTTGCAGGGACTGGGGTCCATCGAGCAGTACTTC. Translated, it gives CASSLQGLGSIEQYF. The full variable domain, completed using reference TRBV28 and TRBJ2-7, is DVKVTQSSRYLVKRTGEKVFLECVQDMDHENMFWYRQDPGLGLRLIYFSYDVKMKEKGDIPEGYSVSREKKERFSLILESASTNQTSMYLCASSLQGLGSIEQYFGPGTRLTVT.

The V gene is TRBV28, the J gene TRBJ2-7, with TRBD1 as a possible D gene (6 bases). This CDR3 has 16 residues. Trimming took off 4 bases at V and 3 bases at J, with 19 bases between the two ends. CDR1 is MDHEN, CDR2 SYDVKM, per germline. CDR3 DNA sequence: TGTGCCAGCAGTTACACAGGGATAGGGGTGGGCTACGAGCAGTACTTC. Residues: CASSYTGIGVGYEQYF.

CDR3 nucleotides: TGTGCCAGCCAGACGCTACGGGGGGGGTCCTACAATGAGCAGTTCTTC. Its protein is CASQTLRGGSYNEQFF. The chain employs TRBV11-2 and TRBJ2-1; 8 bases map to TRBD2. The CDR3 runs 16 residues. Germline values: CDR1 SGHAT, CDR2 FQNNGV. The ends lost 8 bases at V and 1 base at J; junction bases unmatched: 10.

The CDR3 loop is CASDRVASGANVLTF. As DNA, the CDR3 is TGTGCCAGCGATAGGGTGGCATCGGGGGCCAACGTCCTGACTTTC. The rearrangement uses TRBV6-1 and TRBJ2-6; D not certain. Trimming stripped 8 bases from V and 4 bases from J, with 15 bases between. Germline CDR1 MNHNS, CDR2 SASEGT. The CDR3 is made up of 15 amino acids.

This clonotype was detected only once. Just one base apart from a much larger clone, this may be a read error. The chain employs TRBV7-9 and TRBJ2-3, with TRBD1 identical over 8 bases. V was clipped by 5 bases and J by 2 bases; unmatched bases: 3. CDR1 is SEHNR and CDR2 is FQNEAQ in the germline V gene (reference sequence). The CDR3 contains 14 residues. The CDR3 nucleotides are TGTGCCAGCAGCGCAGGGGGCCTCACAGATACGCAGTATTTT. Translating it yields CASSAGGLTDTQYF. The variable domain in full, with the rest retrieved from reference TRBV7-9 and TRBJ2-3, is DTGVSQNPRHKITKRGQNVTFRCDPISEHNRLYWYRQTLGQGPEFLTYFQNEAQLEKSRLLSDRFSAERPKGSFSTLEIQRTEQGDSAMYLCASSAGGLTDTQYFGPGTRLTVL.

This clonotype was observed many times. The chain combines TRBV27 with TRBJ1-2; TRBD1 might be the D (5 bases). V lost 5 bases to trimming and J lost 5 bases, with 15 bases between them. CDR1 and CDR2 (germline): MNHEY, SMNVEV (reference sequence). There are 14 residues in the CDR3. The CDR3 DNA follows: TGTGCCAGCAGTCCTTCCGGGACGGAGTATGGCTACACCTTC. As protein: CASSPSGTEYGYTF.

The chain links TRBV28 to TRBJ2-3; TRBD1 is a possible D gene (5 bases). This CDR3 is built from 16 residues. The ends were cut back, 5 bases at V and 2 bases at J, with 17 bases in the middle. Looked up from germline, CDR1 is MDHEN and CDR2 is SYDVKM. As DNA, the CDR3 is TGTGCCAGCAGTGCCTTCCTAGACAGACTCACAGATACGCAGTATTTT. Encoded protein: CASSAFLDRLTDTQYF.

The chain is built from TRBV19 and TRBJ1-5; TRBD1 matches 7 bases. CDR3 length: 14 residues. Trimming removed 6 bases from V and 6 bases from J; junction bases left unmatched: 8. Germline lookup yields CDR1 LNHDA and CDR2 SQIVND (reference sequence). The CDR3 reads CASRSGQDPQPQHF. The CDR3 DNA reads TGTGCCAGTAGAAGCGGACAGGATCCTCAGCCCCAGCATTTT. The full variable domain, its missing parts supplied by reference TRBV19 and TRBJ1-5, is DGGITQSPKYLFRKEGQNVTLSCEQNLNHDAMYWYRQDPGQGLRLIYYSQIVNDFQKGDIAEGYSVSREKKESFPLTVTSAQKNPTAFYLCASRSGQDPQPQHFGDGTRLSIL.

In this sample, this clonotype turned up a few times. The chain uses TRBV5-8 and TRBJ2-5; D is unresolved. From germline, CDR1 is SGHTS and CDR2 YDEGEE. Trimming took 1 base from V and 5 from J, leaving 9 bases between them. The CDR3 runs to 13 residues. Here the CDR3 reads CASSLRVGETQYF. The CDR3 DNA is TGTGCCAGCAGCTTGAGGGTTGGGGAGACCCAGTACTTC.

The genes are TRBV7-2 and TRBJ1-1, with D hard to call. V was trimmed by 1 base and J by 1 base, leaving 10 bases between them. CDR1 SGHTA and CDR2 FQGNSA come from the germline V gene. The CDR3 consists of 15 residues. The CDR3 region is CASSLEVRRNTEAFF. CDR3 in DNA: TGTGCCAGCAGCTTAGAGGTACGGAGGAACACTGAAGCTTTCTTT. Supplemented by reference TRBV7-2 and TRBJ1-1, the full variable domain reads GAGVSQSPSNKVTEKGKDVELRCDPISGHTALYWYRQSLGQGLEFLIYFQGNSAPDKSGLPSDRFSAERTGGSVSTLTIQRTQQEDSAVYLCASSLEVRRNTEAFFGQGTRLTVV.

This clonotype was observed at least ten times. V is TRBV2 and J is TRBJ2-1; D perhaps matches TRBD2 (7 bases). The V end lost 3 bases, the J end lost 1 base, and 16 bases lay between the germline ends. CDR3 length equals 17 residues. CDR1 and CDR2 from the germline V gene are SNHLY and FYNNEI. CDR3 loop: CASSDTSGGRSYNEQFF. CDR3 in DNA: TGTGCCAGCAGTGATACGTCGGGGGGCCGATCCTACAATGAGCAGTTCTTC.

This chain links TRBV10-3 with TRBJ2-7; D perhaps matches TRBD1 (6 bases). Germline values: CDR1 ENHRY, CDR2 SYGVKD. The V gene lost 2 bases and the J gene lost 3 bases, with 11 bases spanning the gap. This CDR3 is built from 14 residues. CDR3 nucleotide sequence: TGTGCCATCAGTGAGGGACAGCCCGTCTACGAGCAGTACTTC. This sequence encodes CAISEGQPVYEQYF.

This clonotype has more than one count but fewer than ten. The V gene is TRBV2, the J gene TRBJ2-3, with D possibly called TRBD1 or TRBD2 (5 bases each). CDR1 SNHLY and CDR2 FYNNEI come from the germline V gene. The CDR3 contains 13 residues. V lost 6 bases, J lost 6 bases, and 13 bases lay in between. The CDR3 here is CASRGVSWDTQYF. For the CDR3, the DNA is TGTGCCAGCAGGGGGGTTTCTTGGGATACGCAGTATTTT.

This clonotype has just a few counts. This chain joins TRBV7-9 and TRBJ2-7; a possible D gene is TRBD1 (6 bases). V lost 3 bases and J lost 3, with 9 bases in between. Germline V lookup: CDR1 SEHNR, CDR2 FQNEAQ (reference sequence). CDR3 length equals 13 residues. The CDR3, as DNA: TGTGCCAGCAGCTTCGCGACAGGCTACGAGCAGTACTTC. Protein product: CASSFATGYEQYF.

The chain is built from TRBV5-4 and TRBJ2-1; TRBD1 is a possible D gene (6 bases). The V end lost 0 bases, the J end lost 7 bases, and 8 bases lay between the germline ends. Germline-derived CDR1 and CDR2 are SGHNT and YYREEE (reference sequence). The CDR3 is 13 amino acids. The DNA for the CDR3 is TGTGCCAGCAGCTTGGATGGACAGAATGAGCAGTTCTTC. It translates to CASSLDGQNEQFF.

The chain couples TRBV6-2 or TRBV6-3 to TRBJ2-7, with D perhaps being TRBD1 or TRBD2 (6 bases each). Germline V gives CDR1 MNHEY, CDR2 SVGEGT. This CDR3 has 16 amino acids. The V end lost 4 bases, the J end lost 1 base, and 17 bases lay between the germline ends. The CDR3 sequence is CASSSYWGAASYEQYF. In DNA, the CDR3 is TGTGCCAGCAGTTCGTATTGGGGGGCGGCGTCCTACGAGCAGTACTTC.

The chain carries TRBV27 and TRBJ2-2; D ambiguous. The CDR3 consists of 14 residues. V gave up 0 bases and J gave up 6 bases, with 8 bases separating them. CDR1 MNHEY and CDR2 SMNVEV come from the germline V gene (reference sequence). This CDR3 reads CASSLSMDPGELFF. In nucleotides, the CDR3 is TGTGCCAGCAGTTTATCGATGGATCCCGGGGAGCTGTTTTTT.

This clonotype was picked up a small number of times. V usage is TRBV6-6 and J usage is TRBJ1-4, with 7 bases that match TRBD1. This CDR3 comprises 17 residues. J lost 0 bases, V lost 4 bases, and 8 bases had no gene match. Germline CDR1 reads MNHNY; CDR2 reads SVGAGI (reference sequence). The CDR3, as DNA: TGTGCCAGCAGTTTCTCAGGGGGAGGTGCAACTAATGAAAAACTGTTTTTT. Its protein product is CASSFSGGGATNEKLFF.

V gene TRBV4-1 combines with J gene TRBJ1-4; unclear D gene. The CDR3 covers 14 residues. V was pared by 0 bases and J by 7 bases, with 9 bases between. Germline lookup yields CDR1 MGHRA and CDR2 YSYEKL. The CDR3 bases are TGCGCCAGCAGCCAAGACCCACGGATTGAAAAACTGTTTTTT. It specifies CASSQDPRIEKLFF.

This clonotype appeared a few times. The V gene is TRBV4-1, the J gene TRBJ2-7; TRBD2 agrees at 9 bases. Germline CDR1 is MGHRA and CDR2 is YSYEKL. V lost 0 bases and J lost 2; bases outside the gene matches: 20. The CDR3 runs 21 residues. The CDR3 loop reads CASSQDLRGGMWTHSTYEQYF. CDR3 coding DNA: TGCGCCAGCAGCCAAGATCTGCGGGGGGGTATGTGGACACACTCTACCTACGAGCAGTACTTC.

The rearrangement joins TRBV14 to TRBJ2-3, with TRBD2 matching over 8 bases. In germline, CDR1 is SGHDN, CDR2 FVKESK. V lost 2 bases and J lost 5; bases outside the gene matches: 6. This CDR3 region has 15 residues. CDR3 protein: CASSQTGGPRDTQYF. The DNA of the CDR3 is TGTGCCAGCAGCCAAACGGGGGGGCCGCGAGATACGCAGTATTTT.

By share, this clonotype counts as medium-sized (0.01 to 0.1%). This chain links TRBV7-2 with TRBJ1-3; 12 positions agree with TRBD1. Trimming removed 1 base from V and 3 bases from J; junction bases left unmatched: 10. The CDR3 loop spans 19 amino acids. CDR1 SGHTA and CDR2 FQGNSA come from the germline V gene. CDR3 loop: CASSLDGTGGEGGGNTIYF. The CDR3, as DNA: TGTGCCAGCAGCTTAGATGGGACAGGGGGCGAGGGAGGTGGAAACACCATATATTTT.

CDR3 residues: CSARDSLWGGYQPQHF. As DNA, the CDR3 is TGCAGTGCTAGAGATTCACTCTGGGGGGGGTATCAGCCCCAGCATTTT. This sequence joins TRBV20-1 and TRBJ1-5; perhaps TRBD1 as D (5 bases). Germline loops: CDR1 DFQATT, CDR2 SNEGSKA (reference sequence). V was shortened by 0 bases and J by 5 bases, with 17 bases between the two germline ends. This CDR3 comprises 16 residues.

The chain combines TRBV6-2 or TRBV6-3 with TRBJ1-5; D might be TRBD1 (5 bases). V shed 5 bases and J shed 5 bases, with 7 bases lying between them. This CDR3 is 12 amino acids long. CDR1 and CDR2 from the germline V gene are MNHEY and SVGEGT. The CDR3 DNA is TGTGCCAGCAGTCAGGGTGATCAGCCCCAGCATTTT. It yields the protein CASSQGDQPQHF.

This clonotype was recorded at least ten times. CDR3 loop: CASSRGQGSFYEQYF. CDR3 DNA sequence: TGCGCCAGCAGCCGCGGACAGGGTTCCTTCTACGAGCAGTACTTC. The genes are TRBV4-1 and TRBJ2-7, with 8 nucleotides matching TRBD1. CDR1 MGHRA and CDR2 YSYEKL come from the germline V gene. Trimming took 4 bases from V and 3 from J; bases not matched to a gene: 8. The CDR3 is made up of 15 amino acids.

The rearrangement uses TRBV6-1 and TRBJ2-1; 8 bases fit TRBD2. The junction had 9 bases not matched to a gene; V was cut back by 6 bases and J by 8 bases. CDR3 size: 14 residues. Germline V gene lookup returns CDR1 MNHNS and CDR2 SASEGT. The CDR3 DNA sequence: TGTGCCAGCAGGAGAGCACTCGGGGGGGATGAGCAGTTCTTC. It translates to CASRRALGGDEQFF.

This chain connects TRBV7-3 to TRBJ2-1; tentatively, D is TRBD2 (6 bases). This CDR3 has 14 residues. Per germline, CDR1 SGHTA and CDR2 FQGTGA. V lost 8 bases and J lost 7, with 18 bases in between. The CDR3 coding sequence is TGTGCCAGCTCCCCAGGGAGGTTGAAGAATGAGCAGTTCTTC. It translates to CASSPGRLKNEQFF.

This rearrangement joins TRBV6-1 to TRBJ1-1; D unresolved. The CDR3 has 14 amino acids. V was cut by 2 bases and J by 3 bases, with 10 bases left in between. Germline V gene sequence: CDR1 MNHNS, CDR2 SASEGT. The CDR3 nucleotides read TGTGCCAGCAGTGAAACGACCCTTCACACTGAAGCTTTCTTT. It encodes CASSETTLHTEAFF.

V is TRBV5-1 and J is TRBJ1-2, with a tentative D call TRBD1 (5 bases). Germline CDR1 SGHRS, CDR2 YFSETQ. The V end lost 1 base, the J end lost 5 bases, and 12 bases lay between the germline ends. The CDR3 loop spans 14 amino acids. CDR3 amino acids: CASSLQGGVYGYTF. CDR3 sequence (DNA): TGCGCCAGCAGCTTGCAGGGCGGCGTATATGGCTACACCTTC.

This rearrangement joins TRBV9 to TRBJ1-1, with 7 positions matching TRBD1. CDR3 size: 18 residues. The germline CDR1 and CDR2 sequences are SGDLS and YYNGEE. J lost 1 base, V lost 4 bases, and 16 bases had no gene match. CDR3 bases: TGTGCCAGCAGCCCGAACCCCCTCGGGACAGATAAGAACACTGAAGCTTTCTTT. This encodes CASSPNPLGTDKNTEAFF.